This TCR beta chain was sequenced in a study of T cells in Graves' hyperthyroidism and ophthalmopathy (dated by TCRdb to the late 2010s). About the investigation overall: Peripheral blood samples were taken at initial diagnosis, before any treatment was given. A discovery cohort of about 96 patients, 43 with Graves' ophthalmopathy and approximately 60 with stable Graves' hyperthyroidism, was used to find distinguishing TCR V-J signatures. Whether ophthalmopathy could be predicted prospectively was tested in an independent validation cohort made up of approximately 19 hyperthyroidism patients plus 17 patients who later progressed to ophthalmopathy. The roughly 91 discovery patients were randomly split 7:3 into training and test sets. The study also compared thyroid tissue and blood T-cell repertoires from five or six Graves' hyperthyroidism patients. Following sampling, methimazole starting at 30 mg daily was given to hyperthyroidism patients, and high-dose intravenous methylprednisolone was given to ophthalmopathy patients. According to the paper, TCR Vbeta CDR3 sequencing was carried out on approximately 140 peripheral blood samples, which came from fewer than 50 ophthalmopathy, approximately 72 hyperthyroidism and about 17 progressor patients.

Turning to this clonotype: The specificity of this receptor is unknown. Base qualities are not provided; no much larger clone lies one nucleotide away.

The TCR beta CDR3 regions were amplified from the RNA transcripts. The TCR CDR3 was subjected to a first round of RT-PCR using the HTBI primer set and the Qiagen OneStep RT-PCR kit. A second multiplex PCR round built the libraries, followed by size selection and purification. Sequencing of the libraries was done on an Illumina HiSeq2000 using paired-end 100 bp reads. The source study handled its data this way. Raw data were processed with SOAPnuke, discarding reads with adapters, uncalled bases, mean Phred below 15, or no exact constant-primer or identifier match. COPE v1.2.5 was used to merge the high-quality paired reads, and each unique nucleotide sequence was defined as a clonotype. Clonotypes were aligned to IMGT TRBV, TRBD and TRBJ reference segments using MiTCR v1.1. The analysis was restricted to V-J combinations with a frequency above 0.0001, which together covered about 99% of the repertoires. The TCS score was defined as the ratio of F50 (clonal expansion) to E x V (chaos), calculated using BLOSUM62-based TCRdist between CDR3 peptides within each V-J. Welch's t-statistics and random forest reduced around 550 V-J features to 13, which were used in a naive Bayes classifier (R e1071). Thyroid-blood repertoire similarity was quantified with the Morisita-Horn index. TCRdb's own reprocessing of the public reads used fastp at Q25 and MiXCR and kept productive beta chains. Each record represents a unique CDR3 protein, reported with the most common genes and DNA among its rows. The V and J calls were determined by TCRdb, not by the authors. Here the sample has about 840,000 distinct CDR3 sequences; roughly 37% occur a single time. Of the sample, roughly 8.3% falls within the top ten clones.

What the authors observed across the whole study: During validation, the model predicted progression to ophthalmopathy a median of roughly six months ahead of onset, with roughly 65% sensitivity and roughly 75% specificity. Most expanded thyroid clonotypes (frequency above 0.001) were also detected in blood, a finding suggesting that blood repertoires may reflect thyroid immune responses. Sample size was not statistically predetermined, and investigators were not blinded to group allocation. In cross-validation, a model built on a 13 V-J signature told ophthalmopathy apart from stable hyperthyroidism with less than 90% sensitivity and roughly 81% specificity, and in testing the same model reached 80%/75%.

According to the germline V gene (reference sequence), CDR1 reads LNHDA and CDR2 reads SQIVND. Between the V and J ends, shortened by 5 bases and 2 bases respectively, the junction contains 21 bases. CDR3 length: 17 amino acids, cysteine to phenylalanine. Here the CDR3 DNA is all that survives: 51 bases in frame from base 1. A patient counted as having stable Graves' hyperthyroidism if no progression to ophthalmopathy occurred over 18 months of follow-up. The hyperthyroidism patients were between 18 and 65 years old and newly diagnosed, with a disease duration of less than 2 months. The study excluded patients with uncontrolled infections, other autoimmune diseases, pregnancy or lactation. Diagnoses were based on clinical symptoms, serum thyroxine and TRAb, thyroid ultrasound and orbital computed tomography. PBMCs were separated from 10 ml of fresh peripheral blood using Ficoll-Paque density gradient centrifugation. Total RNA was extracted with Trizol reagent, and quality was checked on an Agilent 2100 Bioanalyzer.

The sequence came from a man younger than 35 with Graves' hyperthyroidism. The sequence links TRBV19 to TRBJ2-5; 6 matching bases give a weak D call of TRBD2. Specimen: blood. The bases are TGTGCCAGTAGTCAATATAGGAGTAGCGGAAGACAAGAGACCCAGTACTTC. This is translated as CASSQYRSSGRQETQYF.